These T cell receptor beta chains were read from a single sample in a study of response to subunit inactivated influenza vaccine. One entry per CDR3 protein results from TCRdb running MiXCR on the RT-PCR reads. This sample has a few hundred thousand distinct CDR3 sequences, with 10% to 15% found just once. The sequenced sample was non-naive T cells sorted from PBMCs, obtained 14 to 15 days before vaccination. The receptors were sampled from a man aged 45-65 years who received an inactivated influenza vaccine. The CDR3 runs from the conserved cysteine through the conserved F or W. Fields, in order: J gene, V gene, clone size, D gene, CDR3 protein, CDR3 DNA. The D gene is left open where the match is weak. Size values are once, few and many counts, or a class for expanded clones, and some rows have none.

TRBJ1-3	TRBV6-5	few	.	CASSYSAGLSGNTIYF	TGTGCCAGCAGTTACTCGGCAGGGCTCTCTGGAAACACCATATATTTT
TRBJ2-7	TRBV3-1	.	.	CASSPAQGPISYEQYF	TGTGCCAGCAGCCCAGCCCAGGGACCGATCTCCTACGAGCAGTACTTC
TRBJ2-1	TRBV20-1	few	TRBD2	CSARDMAGGGEEQFF	TGCAGTGCTAGAGATATGGCGGGAGGGGGGGAGGAGCAGTTCTTC
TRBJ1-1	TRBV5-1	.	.	CASSLMDLGTEAFF	TGCGCCAGCAGCTTGATGGACCTGGGCACTGAAGCTTTCTTT
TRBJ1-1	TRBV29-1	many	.	CSVADGGLNTEAFF	TGCAGCGTGGCGGATGGGGGCCTGAACACTGAAGCTTTCTTT
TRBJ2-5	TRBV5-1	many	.	CASSAGTQQETQYF	TGCGCCAGCAGCGCCGGGACGCAGCAAGAGACCCAGTACTTC
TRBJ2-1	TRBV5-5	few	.	CASRVDGYNEQFF	TGTGCCAGCAGAGTAGACGGTTACAATGAGCAGTTCTTC
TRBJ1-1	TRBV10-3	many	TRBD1	CAINSDREGKAFF	TGTGCCATCAATTCCGACAGGGAGGGAAAAGCTTTCTTT
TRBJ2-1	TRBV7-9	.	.	CASSHAAALVEQFF	TGTGCCAGCAGCCACGCAGCGGCGCTCGTTGAGCAGTTCTTC
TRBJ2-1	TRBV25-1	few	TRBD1	CASRGGDRGYNEQFF	TGTGCCAGCCGGGGGGGGGACAGGGGATACAATGAGCAGTTCTTC
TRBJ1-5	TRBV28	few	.	CAIRGLSNQPQHF	TGTGCCATAAGGGGGTTAAGCAATCAGCCCCAGCATTTT
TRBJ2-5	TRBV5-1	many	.	CASSTTARETQYF	TGCGCCAGCAGCACCACAGCTCGGGAGACCCAGTACTTC
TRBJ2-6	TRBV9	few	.	CASSVDDSGANVLTF	TGTGCCAGCAGCGTAGACGACTCTGGGGCCAACGTCCTGACTTTC
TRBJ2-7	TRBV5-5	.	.	CASSPGIQNSYEQYF	TGTGCCAGCAGCCCTGGAATACAGAACTCCTACGAGCAGTACTTC
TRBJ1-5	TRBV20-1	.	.	CSARDFLFPNQPQHF	TGCAGTGCTAGAGATTTCCTCTTCCCCAATCAGCCCCAGCATTTT
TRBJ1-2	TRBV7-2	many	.	CASSSGGGSNYGYTF	TGTGCCAGCAGTTCGGGGGGCGGATCTAACTATGGCTACACCTTC
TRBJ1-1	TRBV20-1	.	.	CSAAGTMMNTEAFF	TGCAGTGCAGCCGGGACAATGATGAACACTGAAGCTTTCTTT
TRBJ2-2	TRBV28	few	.	CASSRQMGITGELFF	TGTGCCAGCAGCCGTCAAATGGGGATCACCGGGGAGCTGTTTTTT
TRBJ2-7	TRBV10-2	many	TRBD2	CASSPSGPSIDYEQYF	TGCGCCAGCAGTCCTAGCGGACCCTCAATTGACTACGAGCAGTACTTC
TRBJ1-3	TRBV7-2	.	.	CASSRPGSGNTIYF	TGTGCCAGCAGTCGCCCGGGCTCTGGAAACACCATATATTTT
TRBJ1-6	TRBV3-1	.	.	CASRRQGSSPLHF	TGTGCCAGCAGACGGCAGGGGTCATCACCCCTCCACTTT
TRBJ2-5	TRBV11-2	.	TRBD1	CASSLSPGQAQETQYF	TGTGCCAGCAGCTTATCACCGGGACAGGCACAAGAGACCCAGTACTTC
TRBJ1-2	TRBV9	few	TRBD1	CASSAGDRRGGYTF	TGTGCCAGCAGCGCTGGGGACAGGAGGGGAGGCTACACCTTC
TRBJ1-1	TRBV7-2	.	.	CASSLVGRKQNTEAFF	TGTGCCAGCAGCTTAGTTGGCAGGAAACAGAACACTGAAGCTTTCTTT
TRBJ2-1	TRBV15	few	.	CATSRDQGQRWKNEQFF	TGTGCCACCAGCAGAGATCAGGGCCAGAGGTGGAAGAATGAGCAGTTCTTC
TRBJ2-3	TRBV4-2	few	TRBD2	CASSQEGGGGPTDTQYF	TGTGCCAGCAGCCAAGAGGGGGGCGGGGGGCCCACAGATACGCAGTATTTT
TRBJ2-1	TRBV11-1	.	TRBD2	CASSLAYEASGRSPVEQFF	TGTGCCAGCAGCTTAGCGTACGAGGCTAGCGGGAGATCCCCGGTCGAGCAGTTCTTC
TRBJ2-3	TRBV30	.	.	CAWSISTDTQYF	TGTGCCTGGAGTATAAGTACGGATACGCAGTATTTT
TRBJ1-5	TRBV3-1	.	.	CASSPGTLQPQHF	TGTGCCAGCAGCCCCGGGACCTTGCAGCCCCAGCATTTT
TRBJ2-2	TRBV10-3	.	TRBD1	CAIRKTGVTGELFF	TGTGCCATCAGAAAGACAGGGGTGACCGGGGAGCTGTTTTTT
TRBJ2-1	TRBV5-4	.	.	CASSLAARGRNEQFF	TGTGCCAGCAGCTTGGCGGCTAGGGGTAGGAATGAGCAGTTCTTC
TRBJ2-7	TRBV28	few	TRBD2	CASTSGGSSVYEQYF	TGTGCCAGCACTAGCGGGGGGTCCTCCGTCTACGAGCAGTACTTC